This T cell receptor (beta chain) was captured by sequencing in a study of blood T cell repertoires in COVID-19 (dated by TCRdb to 2019 to 2021). General notes on the study: Samples from collaborators originated in the United States, Italy and Spain and spanned both the acute and convalescent phases of COVID-19. The repertoires were made available in a free public database intended to serve as a resource for research on the immune response to SARS-CoV-2. Where available, HLA class I and class II types were taken from metadata supplied by the sample provider and were not determined by assay-based typing. A de-identified subject ID, COVID-19 status, age in years and sex were almost always included in the sample metadata. Samples came from the ongoing ImmuneRACE study (first 160 participants) plus 1,254 subjects from 6 global collaborators. The prospective study material was composed of cDNA or gDNA derived from T cells, B-cell-depleted T cells, or PBMCs. The dataset comprised deeply sampled blood TCRbeta repertoires from subjects exposed to, actively infected with, or recovered from COVID-19. Overall results and qualifications from the work: The amount of clinical and demographic metadata varied by source and participant and was provided uncurated.

The immunoSEQ Assay, a bias-controlled multiplex PCR, was used to amplify TCRbeta CDR3 regions from genomic DNA. In the original analysis: The number of nucleated cells in each sample was estimated by amplification of reference gene primers within the assay. To quantify the absolute abundance of each unique TCRbeta CDR3 rearrangement, sequence reads were collapsed and filtered. For each sample, productive Simpson clonality was calculated as the square root of Simpson's diversity index over productive rearrangements. TCRdb obtained this table from immuneACCESS and retained in-frame rearrangements with V and J assigned. These tables miss some clones; where compared with another copy, unresolved V genes account for less than half of the shortfall, and the remainder is unexplained. V, J and clone size are those of that table, while D and trimming were read from the DNA. Counted in this sample were approximately 130,000 clones; about four fifths of them appeared once. Under 20% of the sample is in the top ten clones.

Deletion took 3 bases off V and 9 bases off J, with a span of 12 bases between the germline ends. The CDR3 goes from the cysteine to the phenylalanine over 13 residues. Kept here is only the CDR3 DNA, which spans 39 bases and is read in frame from base 1. Participants in the prospective study were aged roughly 18 to 100 years, lived in under 30 United States geographic areas, and enrolled through a virtual design. To assign participants to cohorts, the prospective study relied on clinical history that participants themselves reported in a screening survey and a study questionnaire. Recovered participants in ImmuneRACE Cohort 3 were defined as having two consecutive negative NP/OP PCR tests, clearance from a healthcare professional, or resolution of symptoms. In the prospective study, whole blood, serum and a nasopharyngeal or oropharyngeal swab were collected from each participant by mobile phlebotomists. Over a roughly 2-month period, participants in the prospective study had the option of providing additional blood draws and questionnaires. Before DNA extraction, blood samples from the prospective study were shipped at room temperature or frozen.

Note on this clone: Its antigen remains unidentified. The input lacks base qualities; no much larger clone sits a single base away.

The TCR was taken from a man aged 30 to 45 who had recovered from COVID-19. This sequence uses TRBV12-3 or TRBV12-4 and TRBJ2-1, with a weak D call of TRBD2 (6 bases match). The specimen was PBMCs or T cells enriched from blood (not recorded which). The CDR3 region has the sequence CASSLKREAEQFF. The nucleotide sequence reads as follows: TGTGCCAGCAGTTTGAAAAGGGAGGCTGAGCAGTTCTTC.